These T cell receptor beta chains were read from a single sample in a study of cytotoxic CD8 clonotypes in ibrutinib-treated CLL. Profiled with immunoSEQ multiplex PCR; TCRdb holds only in-frame clones, not every one. The sample gives about 120,000 clones, roughly 60% of which show up once; roughly 35% is in the top ten. Specimen: PBMCs, collected after 24 months of ibrutinib treatment. The receptor source for this set is a human donor with chronic lymphocytic leukemia. CDR3s include the opening cysteine and the closing phenylalanine or tryptophan. Fields, in order: clone size, D gene, J gene, V gene, CDR3 DNA, CDR3 protein. The D gene is left open where the match is weak. A clone size is listed for some rows: how often the clone was seen (once, few, many), or a class if it is expanded.

size: -
D: -
J: TRBJ2-2
V: TRBV6-6
DNA: TGTGCCAGCGACAGGAGCACCGGGGAGCTGTTTTTT
CDR3: CASDRSTGELFF

size: -
D: -
J: TRBJ1-2
V: TRBV6-6
DNA: TGTGCCAGCAGTTATGACCGCTATGGCTACACCTTC
CDR3: CASSYDRYGYTF

size: -
D: -
J: TRBJ2-3
V: TRBV6-9
DNA: TGTGCCAGCAGTTATTCACGGGGAGATACGCAGTATTTT
CDR3: CASSYSRGDTQYF

size: -
D: TRBD2
J: TRBJ2-7
V: TRBV15
DNA: TGTGCCACCAGCAGGCCCGGGGGGGCCTACGAGCAGTACTTC
CDR3: CATSRPGGAYEQYF

size: -
D: -
J: TRBJ2-3
V: TRBV30
DNA: TGTGCCTGGAGTGTAACCAGGGCTGATACGCAGTATTTT
CDR3: CAWSVTRADTQYF

size: -
D: -
J: TRBJ1-6
V: TRBV30
DNA: TGTGCCTGGAGCCGCCCCGGGGGGGGAGTGAATTCACCCCTCCACTTT
CDR3: CAWSRPGGGVNSPLHF

size: few
D: -
J: TRBJ2-7
V: TRBV20-1
DNA: TGCAGTGCTAGGCGTGGATACGAGCAGTACTTC
CDR3: CSARRGYEQYF

size: few
D: TRBD1
J: TRBJ2-5
V: TRBV6-1
DNA: TGTGCCAGCAGTGAAGCCGGACAGGGAGGAGTGACCCAGTACTTC
CDR3: CASSEAGQGGVTQYF

size: -
D: -
J: TRBJ2-3
V: TRBV6-6
DNA: TGTGCCAGCAGTAAGCGGGACAGAGTTTCAGATACGCAGTATTTT
CDR3: CASSKRDRVSDTQYF

size: -
D: -
J: TRBJ2-2
V: TRBV10-3
DNA: TGTGCCATCAATGGGGATGGGGACACCGGGGAGCTGTTTTTT
CDR3: CAINGDGDTGELFF

size: -
D: -
J: TRBJ2-5
V: TRBV18
DNA: TGTGCCAGCTCACCTAACCCATCAGAGACCCAGTACTTC
CDR3: CASSPNPSETQYF

size: -
D: -
J: TRBJ2-4
V: TRBV9
DNA: TGTGCCAGCAGCGTAGAGCAGGGGTTTACCAAAAACATTCAGTACTTC
CDR3: CASSVEQGFTKNIQYF

size: -
D: -
J: TRBJ1-1
V: TRBV29-1
DNA: TGCAGCGTTAACCCGATTGGGGTGAACACTGAAGCTTTCTTT
CDR3: CSVNPIGVNTEAFF

size: -
D: -
J: TRBJ2-7
V: TRBV9
DNA: TGTGCCAGCAGCGTGTCCCCGAACGAGCAGTACTTC
CDR3: CASSVSPNEQYF

size: -
D: -
J: TRBJ2-1
V: TRBV6-6
DNA: TGTGCCAGCAGTAGTGACTCTTACAATGAGCAGTTCTTC
CDR3: CASSSDSYNEQFF

size: once
D: TRBD1
J: TRBJ2-7
V: TRBV27
DNA: TGTGCCAGCAGTTCCGGACAGGAACTACGCGAGCAGTACTTC
CDR3: CASSSGQELREQYF

size: -
D: TRBD2
J: TRBJ2-3
V: TRBV5-4
DNA: TGTGCCAGCAGCTTGGGCGGGGGGGCCGAGGGTACGCAGTATTTT
CDR3: CASSLGGGAEGTQYF

size: -
D: -
J: TRBJ1-3
V: TRBV19
DNA: TGTGCCAGTACGGGCCACGGTCCTGGAAACACCATATATTTT
CDR3: CASTGHGPGNTIYF

size: -
D: TRBD2
J: TRBJ2-2
V: TRBV11-3
DNA: TGTGCCAGCAGCCGAAGACTAGCGGGGGCGGGCGGGGAGCTGTTTTTT
CDR3: CASSRRLAGAGGELFF

size: -
D: -
J: TRBJ2-1
V: TRBV7-2
DNA: TGTGCCAGCAGCGGAGGGACGGGTTCGTTCTTC
CDR3: CASSGGTGSFF